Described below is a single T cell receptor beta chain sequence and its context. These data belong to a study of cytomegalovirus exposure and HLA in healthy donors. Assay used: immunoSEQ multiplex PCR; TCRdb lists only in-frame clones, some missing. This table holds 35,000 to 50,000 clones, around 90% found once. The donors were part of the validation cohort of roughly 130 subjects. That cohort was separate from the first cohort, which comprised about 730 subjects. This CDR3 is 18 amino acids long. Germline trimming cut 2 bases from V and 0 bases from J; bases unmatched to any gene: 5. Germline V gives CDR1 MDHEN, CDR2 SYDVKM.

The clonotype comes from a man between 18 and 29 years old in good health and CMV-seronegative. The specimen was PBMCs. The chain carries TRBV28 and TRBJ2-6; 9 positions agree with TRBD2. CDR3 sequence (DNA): TGTGCCAGCAGTTTAAAAGCGGGAGGACCCTCTGGGGCCAACGTCCTGACTTTC. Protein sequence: CASSLKAGGPSGANVLTF.